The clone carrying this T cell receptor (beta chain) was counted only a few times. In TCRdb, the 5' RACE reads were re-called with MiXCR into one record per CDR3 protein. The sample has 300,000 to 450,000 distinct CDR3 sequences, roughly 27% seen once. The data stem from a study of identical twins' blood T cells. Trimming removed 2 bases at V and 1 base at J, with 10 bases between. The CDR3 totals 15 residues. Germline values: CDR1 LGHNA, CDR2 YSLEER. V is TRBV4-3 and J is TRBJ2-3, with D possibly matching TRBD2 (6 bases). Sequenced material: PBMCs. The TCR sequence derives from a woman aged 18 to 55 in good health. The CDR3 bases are TGCGCCAGCAGCCAAATAGCGGTTGGCACAGATACGCAGTATTTT. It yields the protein CASSQIAVGTDTQYF.